The clone carrying this T cell receptor beta chain appeared a single time. Its antigen is undetermined. The data stem from a study of OX40 agonist ivuxolimab in advanced cancers. CDR3 length equals 13 residues. Per the germline V gene, CDR1 is MDHEN and CDR2 is SYDVKM. V trimming: 6 bases; J trimming: 9 bases; junction bases outside the gene matches: 3. Only in-frame clones appear in the TCRdb table, and some are missing; sequencing was by immunoSEQ multiplex PCR. The table shows tens of thousands of clones, with roughly 88% occurring only once. Study outcomes and limitations: On average, CD8+ T cells had more expanded clones than CD4+. Partial responders dosed at 0.1-3.0 mg/kg displayed clonal expansion ranking among the lowest.

Patients were ruled out by autoimmune disease history or systemic immunosuppression. Sampling times: baseline, cycle 4 day 1, cycle 7 day 1. The rearrangement uses TRBV28 and TRBJ2-1; 12 bases map to TRBD2. This TCR was sampled from an adult with an advanced solid tumor such as melanoma, head and neck, liver or kidney cancer. Material: CD4+ or CD8+ T cells sorted from blood, obtained in a trial of the OX40 agonist ivuxolimab. CDR3 nucleotide sequence: TGTGCCAGCAGGACTAGCGGGGGCGGTGAGCAGTTCTTC. Residues: CASRTSGGGEQFF.